In this sample, the clone carrying this T cell receptor beta chain turned up many times. The antigen remains unidentified. Via MiXCR, TCRdb re-called the reads, giving one row per CDR3 protein. The table shows around 310,000 distinct CDR3 sequences, with 15% to 20% occurring only once. V lost 3 bases, J lost 1 base, and 9 bases lay in between. This CDR3 is 14 amino acids long. These data originate in a study of T cell repertoires in cytomegalovirus infection. Study information: Matching HLA type and CMV infection were both indicated by public TCR beta signatures. Overall study findings and caveats: There were carriers of CMV plus the relevant HLA, and cumulative public TCR beta family frequency identified them. The ex vivo response showed dominance by HLA-C-restricted CMV-specific TCR beta clonotypes.

This receptor was obtained from a human donor in good health (CMV status not recorded). Some clones in this sample may be carry-over from other donors' samples. The chain carries TRBV12-3 or TRBV12-4 and TRBJ1-1, with D unclear. The material sequenced was PBMCs. In DNA form, the CDR3 reads TGTGCCAGCAGTTTTACGGTCCGGAACACTGAAGCTTTCTTT. Its translation is CASSFTVRNTEAFF.